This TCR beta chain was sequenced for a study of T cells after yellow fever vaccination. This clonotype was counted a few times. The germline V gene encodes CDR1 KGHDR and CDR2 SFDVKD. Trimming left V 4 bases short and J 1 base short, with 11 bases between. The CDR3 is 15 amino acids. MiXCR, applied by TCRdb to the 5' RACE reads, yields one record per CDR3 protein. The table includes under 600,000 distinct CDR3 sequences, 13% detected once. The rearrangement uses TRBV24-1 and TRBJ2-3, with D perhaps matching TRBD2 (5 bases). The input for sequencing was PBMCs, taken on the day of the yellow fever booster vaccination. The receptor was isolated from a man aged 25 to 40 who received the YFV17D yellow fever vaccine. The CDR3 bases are TGTGCCACCAGTGACTCTAGCCGACGCACAGATACGCAGTATTTT. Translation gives CATSDSSRRTDTQYF.